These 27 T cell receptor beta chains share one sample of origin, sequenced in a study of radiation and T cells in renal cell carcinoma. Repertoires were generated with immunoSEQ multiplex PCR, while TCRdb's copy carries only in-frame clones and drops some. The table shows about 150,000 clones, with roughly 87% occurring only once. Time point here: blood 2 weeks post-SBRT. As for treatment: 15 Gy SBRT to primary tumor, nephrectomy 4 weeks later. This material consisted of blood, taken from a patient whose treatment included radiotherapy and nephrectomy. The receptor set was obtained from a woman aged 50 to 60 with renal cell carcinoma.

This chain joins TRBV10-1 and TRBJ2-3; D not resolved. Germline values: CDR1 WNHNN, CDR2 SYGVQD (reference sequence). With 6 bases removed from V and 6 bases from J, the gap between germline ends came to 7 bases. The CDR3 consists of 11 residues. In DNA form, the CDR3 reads TGCGCCAGCAGGGGTGGGGATACGCAGTATTTT. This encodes CASRGGDTQYF.

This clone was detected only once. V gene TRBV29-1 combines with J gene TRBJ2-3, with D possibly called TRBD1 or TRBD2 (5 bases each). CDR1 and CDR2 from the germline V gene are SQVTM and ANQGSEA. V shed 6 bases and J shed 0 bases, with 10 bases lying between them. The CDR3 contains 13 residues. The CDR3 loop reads CSVEGTSTDTQYF. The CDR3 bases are TGCAGCGTCGAGGGGACCAGCACAGATACGCAGTATTTT.

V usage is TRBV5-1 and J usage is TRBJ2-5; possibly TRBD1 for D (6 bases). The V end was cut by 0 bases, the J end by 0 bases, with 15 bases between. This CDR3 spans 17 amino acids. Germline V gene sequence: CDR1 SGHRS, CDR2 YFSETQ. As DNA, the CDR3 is TGCGCCAGCAGCTTGGGACAGGTTTCCCTGTACCAAGAGACCCAGTACTTC. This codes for CASSLGQVSLYQETQYF.

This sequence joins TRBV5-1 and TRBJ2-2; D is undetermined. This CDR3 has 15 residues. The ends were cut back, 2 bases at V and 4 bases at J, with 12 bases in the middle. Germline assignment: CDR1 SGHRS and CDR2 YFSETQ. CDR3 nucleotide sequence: TGCGCCAGCAGCTTCAGTGACATCAGCACCGGGGAGCTGTTTTTT. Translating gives CASSFSDISTGELFF.

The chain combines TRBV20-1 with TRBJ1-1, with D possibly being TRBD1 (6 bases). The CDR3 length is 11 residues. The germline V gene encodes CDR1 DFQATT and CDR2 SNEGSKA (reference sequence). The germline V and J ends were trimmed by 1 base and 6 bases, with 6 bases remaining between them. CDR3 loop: CSARAGAEAFF. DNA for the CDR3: TGCAGTGCTAGAGCAGGGGCTGAAGCTTTCTTT.

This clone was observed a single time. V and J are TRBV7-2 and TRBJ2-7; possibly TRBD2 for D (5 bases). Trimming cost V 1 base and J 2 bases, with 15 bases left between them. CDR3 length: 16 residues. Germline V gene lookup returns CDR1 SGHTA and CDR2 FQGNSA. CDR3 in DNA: TGTGCCAGCAGCTTAGAGGGTACTAGTGGAACCTACGAGCAGTACTTC. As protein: CASSLEGTSGTYEQYF.

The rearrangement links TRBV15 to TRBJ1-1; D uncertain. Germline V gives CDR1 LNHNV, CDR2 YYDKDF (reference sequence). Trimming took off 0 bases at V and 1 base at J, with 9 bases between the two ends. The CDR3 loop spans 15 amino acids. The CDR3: CATSREGRKNTEAFF. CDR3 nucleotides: TGTGCCACCAGCAGAGAGGGCAGAAAGAACACTGAAGCTTTCTTT.

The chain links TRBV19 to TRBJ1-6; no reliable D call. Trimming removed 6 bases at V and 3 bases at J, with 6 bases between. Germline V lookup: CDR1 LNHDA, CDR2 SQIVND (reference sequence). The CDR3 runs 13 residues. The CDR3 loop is CASREFYNSPLHF. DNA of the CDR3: TGTGCCAGTAGAGAGTTCTATAATTCACCCCTCCACTTT.

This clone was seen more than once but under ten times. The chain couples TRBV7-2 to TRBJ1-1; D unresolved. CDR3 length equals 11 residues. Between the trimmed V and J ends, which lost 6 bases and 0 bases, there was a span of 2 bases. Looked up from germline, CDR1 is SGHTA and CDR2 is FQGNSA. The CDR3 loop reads CASRLNTEAFF. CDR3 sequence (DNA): TGTGCCAGCAGACTGAACACTGAAGCTTTCTTT.

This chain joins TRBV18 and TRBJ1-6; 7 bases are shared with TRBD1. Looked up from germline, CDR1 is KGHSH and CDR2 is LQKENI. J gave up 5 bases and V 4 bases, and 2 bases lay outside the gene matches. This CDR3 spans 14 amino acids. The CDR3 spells CASSQGAHNSPLHF. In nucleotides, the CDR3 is TGTGCCAGCTCACAGGGGGCTCATAATTCACCCCTCCACTTT.

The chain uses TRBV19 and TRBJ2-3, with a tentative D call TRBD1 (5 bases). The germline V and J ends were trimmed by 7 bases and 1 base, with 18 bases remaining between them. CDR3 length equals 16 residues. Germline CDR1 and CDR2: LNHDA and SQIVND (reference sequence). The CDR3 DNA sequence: TGTGCCAGTACTGTATCGGCCCAGGGTCGCACAGATACGCAGTATTTT. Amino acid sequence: CASTVSAQGRTDTQYF.

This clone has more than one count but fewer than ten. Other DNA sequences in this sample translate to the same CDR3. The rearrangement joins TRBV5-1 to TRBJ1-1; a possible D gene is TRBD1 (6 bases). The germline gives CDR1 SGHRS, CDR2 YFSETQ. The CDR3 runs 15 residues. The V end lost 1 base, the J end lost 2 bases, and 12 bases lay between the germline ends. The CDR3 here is CASSLTGTGNTEAFF. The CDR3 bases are TGCGCCAGCAGCTTGACAGGGACTGGAAACACTGAAGCTTTCTTT.

CDR3 in amino acids: CASGRPGITEAFF. CDR3 nucleotide sequence: TGTGCCAGCGGAAGGCCAGGGATCACTGAAGCTTTCTTT. The J gene is TRBJ1-1, the V gene TRBV6-5; possible D gene TRBD1, 5 bases. CDR1 and CDR2 from the germline V gene are MNHEY and SVGAGI. The CDR3 has 13 residues. Trimming left V 8 bases short and J 4 bases short, with 14 bases between.

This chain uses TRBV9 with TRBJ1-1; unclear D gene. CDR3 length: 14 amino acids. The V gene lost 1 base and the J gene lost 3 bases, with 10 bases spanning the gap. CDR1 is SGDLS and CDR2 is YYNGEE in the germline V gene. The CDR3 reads CASSVLGWDTEAFF. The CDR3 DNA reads TGTGCCAGCAGCGTACTGGGGTGGGACACTGAAGCTTTCTTT.

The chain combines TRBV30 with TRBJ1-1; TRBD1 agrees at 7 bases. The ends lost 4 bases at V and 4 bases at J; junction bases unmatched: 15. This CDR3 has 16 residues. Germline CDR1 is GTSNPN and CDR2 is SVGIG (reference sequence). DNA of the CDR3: TGTGCCTGGATTCCGACAGGGAAATGGAGGGTCACTGAAGCTTTCTTT. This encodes CAWIPTGKWRVTEAFF.

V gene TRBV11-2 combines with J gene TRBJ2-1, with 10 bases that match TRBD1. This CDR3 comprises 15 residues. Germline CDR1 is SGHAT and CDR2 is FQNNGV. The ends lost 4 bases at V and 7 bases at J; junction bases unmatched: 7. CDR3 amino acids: CASSSDRGLGNEQFF. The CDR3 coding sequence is TGTGCCAGCAGCTCCGACAGGGGGCTTGGAAATGAGCAGTTCTTC.

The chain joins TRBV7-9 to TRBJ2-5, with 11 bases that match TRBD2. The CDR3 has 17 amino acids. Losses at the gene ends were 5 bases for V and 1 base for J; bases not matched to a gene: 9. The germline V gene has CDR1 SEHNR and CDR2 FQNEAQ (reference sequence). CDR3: CASSQPPTSGAQETQYF. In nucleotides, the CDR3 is TGTGCCAGCAGCCAGCCCCCGACTAGCGGGGCCCAAGAGACCCAGTACTTC.

The CDR3 loop is CASSVGPGGYEQFF. The CDR3 DNA reads as TGTGCCAGCAGCGTAGGGCCAGGGGGCTATGAGCAGTTCTTC. This chain uses TRBV9 with TRBJ2-1, with 8 bases lining up with TRBD1. Germline V gene sequence: CDR1 SGDLS, CDR2 YYNGEE. V was clipped by 0 bases and J by 8 bases; unmatched bases: 4. The CDR3 runs to 14 residues.

The CDR3 here is CASSIGGTGGEKLFF. The CDR3, as DNA: TGTGCCAGTAGTATAGGTGGGACAGGTGGCGAAAAACTGTTTTTT. The chain links TRBV19 to TRBJ1-4; 8 bases fit TRBD1. V lost 1 base and J lost 8; bases outside the gene matches: 6. Germline CDR1 reads LNHDA; CDR2 reads SQIVND (reference sequence). The CDR3 is 15 residues long.

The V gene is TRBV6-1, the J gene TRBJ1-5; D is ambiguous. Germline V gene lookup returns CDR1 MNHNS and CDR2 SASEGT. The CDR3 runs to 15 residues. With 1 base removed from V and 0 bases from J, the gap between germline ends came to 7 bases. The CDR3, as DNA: TGTGCCAGCAGTGAAGAACCGGTTAGCAATCAGCCCCAGCATTTT. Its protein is CASSEEPVSNQPQHF.

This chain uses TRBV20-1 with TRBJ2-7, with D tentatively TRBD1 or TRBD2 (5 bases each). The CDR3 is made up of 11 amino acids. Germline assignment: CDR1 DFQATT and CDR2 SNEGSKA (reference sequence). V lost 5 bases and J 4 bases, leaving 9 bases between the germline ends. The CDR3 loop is CSAVREYEQYF. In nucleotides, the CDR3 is TGCAGTGCTGTCAGGGAGTACGAGCAGTACTTC.

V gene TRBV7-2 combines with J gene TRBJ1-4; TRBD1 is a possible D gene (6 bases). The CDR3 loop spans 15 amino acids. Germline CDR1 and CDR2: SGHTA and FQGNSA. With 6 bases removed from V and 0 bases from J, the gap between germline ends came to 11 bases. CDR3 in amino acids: CASRRTAATNEKLFF. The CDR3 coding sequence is TGTGCCAGCAGACGGACAGCAGCAACTAATGAAAAACTGTTTTTT.

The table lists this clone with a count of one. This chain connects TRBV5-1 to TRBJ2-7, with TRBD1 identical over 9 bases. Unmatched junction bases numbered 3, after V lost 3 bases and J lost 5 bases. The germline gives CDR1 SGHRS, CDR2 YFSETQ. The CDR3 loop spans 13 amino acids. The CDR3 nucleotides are TGCGCCAGCAGCTCCGGGGACAGGGACGAGCAGTACTTC. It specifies CASSSGDRDEQYF.

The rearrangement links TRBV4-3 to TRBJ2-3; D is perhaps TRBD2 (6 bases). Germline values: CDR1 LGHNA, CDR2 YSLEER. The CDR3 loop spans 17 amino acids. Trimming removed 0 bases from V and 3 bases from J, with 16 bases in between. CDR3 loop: CASSQEGRTNPTDTQYF. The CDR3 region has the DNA TGCGCCAGCAGCCAAGAAGGGAGGACTAATCCTACAGATACGCAGTATTTT.

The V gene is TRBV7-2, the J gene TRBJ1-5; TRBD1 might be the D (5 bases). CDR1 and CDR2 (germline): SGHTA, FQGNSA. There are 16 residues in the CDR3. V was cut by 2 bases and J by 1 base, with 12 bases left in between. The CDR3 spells CASSLNGAASNQPQHF. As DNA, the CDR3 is TGTGCCAGCAGCTTAAATGGGGCGGCCAGCAATCAGCCCCAGCATTTT. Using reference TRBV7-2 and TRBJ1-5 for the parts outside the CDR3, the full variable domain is GAGVSQSPSNKVTEKGKDVELRCDPISGHTALYWYRQSLGQGLEFLIYFQGNSAPDKSGLPSDRFSAERTGGSVSTLTIQRTQQEDSAVYLCASSLNGAASNQPQHFGDGTRLSIL.

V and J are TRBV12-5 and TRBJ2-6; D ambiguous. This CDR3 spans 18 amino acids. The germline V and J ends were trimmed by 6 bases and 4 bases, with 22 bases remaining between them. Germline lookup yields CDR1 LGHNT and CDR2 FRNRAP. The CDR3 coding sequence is TGTGCTAGTGGCCCGCCGGGCCTCAACCGCCCAGGGGCCAACGTCCTGACTTTC. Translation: CASGPPGLNRPGANVLTF.

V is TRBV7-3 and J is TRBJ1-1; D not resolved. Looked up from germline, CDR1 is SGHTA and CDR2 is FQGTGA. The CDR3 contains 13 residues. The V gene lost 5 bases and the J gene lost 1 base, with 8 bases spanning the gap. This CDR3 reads CASSDYRNTEAFF. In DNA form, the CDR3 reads TGTGCCAGCAGCGATTATAGGAACACTGAAGCTTTCTTT.